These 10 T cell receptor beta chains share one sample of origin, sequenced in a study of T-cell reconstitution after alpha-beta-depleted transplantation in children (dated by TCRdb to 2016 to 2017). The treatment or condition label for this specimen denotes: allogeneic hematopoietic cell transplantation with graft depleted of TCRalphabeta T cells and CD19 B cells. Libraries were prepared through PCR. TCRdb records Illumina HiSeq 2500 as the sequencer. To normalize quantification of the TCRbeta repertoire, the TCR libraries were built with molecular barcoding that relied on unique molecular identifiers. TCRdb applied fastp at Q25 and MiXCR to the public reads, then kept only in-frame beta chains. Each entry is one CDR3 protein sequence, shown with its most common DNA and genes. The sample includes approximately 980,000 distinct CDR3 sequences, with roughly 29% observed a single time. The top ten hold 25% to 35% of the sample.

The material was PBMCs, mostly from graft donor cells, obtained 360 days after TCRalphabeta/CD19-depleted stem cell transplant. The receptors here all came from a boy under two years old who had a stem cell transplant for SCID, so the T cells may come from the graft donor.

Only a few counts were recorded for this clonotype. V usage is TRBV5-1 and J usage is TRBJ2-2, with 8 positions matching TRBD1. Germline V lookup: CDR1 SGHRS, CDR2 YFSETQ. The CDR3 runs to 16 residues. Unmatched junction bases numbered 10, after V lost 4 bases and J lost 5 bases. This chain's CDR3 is CASSLGMRQGTGELFF. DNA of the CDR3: TGCGCCAGCAGCCTGGGGATGAGACAGGGGACCGGGGAGCTGTTTTTT.

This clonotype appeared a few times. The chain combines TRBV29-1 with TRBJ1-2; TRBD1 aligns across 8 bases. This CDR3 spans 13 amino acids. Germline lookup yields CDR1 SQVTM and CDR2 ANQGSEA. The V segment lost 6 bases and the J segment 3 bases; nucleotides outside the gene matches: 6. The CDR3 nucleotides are TGCAGCGTCCGCGGACAGGGCGACTATGGCTACACCTTC. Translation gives CSVRGQGDYGYTF.

CDR3 amino acids: CAIKPEGVRGQHVGYTF. In DNA form, the CDR3 reads TGTGCCATCAAACCTGAAGGCGTCCGGGGACAGCACGTAGGCTACACCTTC. The chain has TRBV25-1 and TRBJ1-2; 7 bases align to TRBD1. CDR3 length equals 17 residues. Germline V lookup: CDR1 MGHDK, CDR2 SYGVNS. The junction had 25 bases not matched to a gene; V was cut back by 10 bases and J by 8 bases.

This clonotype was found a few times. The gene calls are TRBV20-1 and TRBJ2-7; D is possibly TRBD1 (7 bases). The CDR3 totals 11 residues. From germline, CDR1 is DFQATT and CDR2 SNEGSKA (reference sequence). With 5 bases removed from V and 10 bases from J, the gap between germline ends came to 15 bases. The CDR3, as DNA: TGCAGTGCTCCCGGACAGGAGGGCCAGTACTTC. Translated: CSAPGQEGQYF.

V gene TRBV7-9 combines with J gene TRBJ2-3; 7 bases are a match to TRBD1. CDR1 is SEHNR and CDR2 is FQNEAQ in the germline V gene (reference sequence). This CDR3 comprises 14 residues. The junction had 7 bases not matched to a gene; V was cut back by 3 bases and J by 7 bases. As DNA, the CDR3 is TGTGCCAGCAGCTTTGGGACAGAGGGAAATACGCAGTATTTT. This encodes CASSFGTEGNTQYF.

CDR3 residues: CASSFDRAGANVLTF. CDR3 DNA sequence: TGTGCCAGCAGTTTCGACAGGGCTGGGGCCAACGTCCTGACTTTC. This rearrangement joins TRBV27 to TRBJ2-6; TRBD1 agrees at 7 bases. Germline V lookup: CDR1 MNHEY, CDR2 SMNVEV (reference sequence). With V trimmed by 3 bases and J by 2 bases, 1 base remained unmatched. The CDR3 spans 15 residues. The full variable domain, with the rest looked up from reference TRBV27 and TRBJ2-6, is EAQVTQNPRYLITVTGKKLTVTCSQNMNHEYMSWYRQDPGLGLRQIYYSMNVEVTDKGDVPEGYKVSRKEKRNFPLILESPSPNQTSLYFCASSFDRAGANVLTFGAGSRLTVL.

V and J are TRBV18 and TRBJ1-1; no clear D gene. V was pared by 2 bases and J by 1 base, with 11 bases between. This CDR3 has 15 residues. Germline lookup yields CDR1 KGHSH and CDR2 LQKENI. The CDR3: CASSPSRVGNTEAFF. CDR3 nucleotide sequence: TGTGCCAGCTCACCATCCCGGGTGGGGAACACTGAAGCTTTCTTT. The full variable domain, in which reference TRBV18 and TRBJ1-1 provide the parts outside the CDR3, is NAGVMQNPRHLVRRRGQEARLRCSPMKGHSHVYWYRQLPEEGLKFMVYLQKENIIDESGMPKERFSAEFPKEGPSILRIQQVVRGDSAAYFCASSPSRVGNTEAFFGQGTRLTVV.

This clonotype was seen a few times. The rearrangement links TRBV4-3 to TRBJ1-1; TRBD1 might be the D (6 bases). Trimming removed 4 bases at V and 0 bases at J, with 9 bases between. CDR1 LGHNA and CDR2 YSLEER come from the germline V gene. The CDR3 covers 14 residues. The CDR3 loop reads CASSRRTVNTEAFF. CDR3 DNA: TGCGCCAGCAGCCGAAGGACAGTGAACACTGAAGCTTTCTTT.

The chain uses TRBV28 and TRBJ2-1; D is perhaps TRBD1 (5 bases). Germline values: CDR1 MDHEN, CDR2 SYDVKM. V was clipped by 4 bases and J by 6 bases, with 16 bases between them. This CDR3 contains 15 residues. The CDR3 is CASSSPAIRGNEQFF. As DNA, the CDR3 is TGTGCCAGCAGTTCACCAGCCATTAGGGGCAATGAGCAGTTCTTC.

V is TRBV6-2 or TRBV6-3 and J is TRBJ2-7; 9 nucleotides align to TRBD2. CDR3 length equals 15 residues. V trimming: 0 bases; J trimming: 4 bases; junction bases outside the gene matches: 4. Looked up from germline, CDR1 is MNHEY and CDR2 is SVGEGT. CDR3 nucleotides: TGTGCCAGCAGTTACTCGCGACTAGCGGATTACGAGCAGTACTTC. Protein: CASSYSRLADYEQYF.